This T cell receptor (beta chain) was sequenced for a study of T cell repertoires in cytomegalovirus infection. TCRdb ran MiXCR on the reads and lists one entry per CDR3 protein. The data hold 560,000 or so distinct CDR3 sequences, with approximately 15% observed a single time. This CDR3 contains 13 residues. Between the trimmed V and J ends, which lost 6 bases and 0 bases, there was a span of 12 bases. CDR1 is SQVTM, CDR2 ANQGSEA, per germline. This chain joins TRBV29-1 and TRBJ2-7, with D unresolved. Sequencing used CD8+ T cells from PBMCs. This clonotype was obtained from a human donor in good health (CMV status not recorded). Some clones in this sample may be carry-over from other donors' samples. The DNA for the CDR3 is TGCAGCGTCGAGCGTGGCAACTCCTACGAGCAGTACTTC. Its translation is CSVERGNSYEQYF.